This TCR beta chain was retrieved from a study of blood T cell repertoires in COVID-19. In the original analysis: Amplified reference gene primers provided the basis for estimating nucleated cell counts. Clones were read by immunoSEQ multiplex PCR, and TCRdb kept only the in-frame ones, dropping some. The DNA was the basis for D and trimming; V, J and clone size are from that table. The table shows around 380,000 clones, with more than 75% occurring only once. The TCR originated in a man aged 30 to 39 who had recovered from COVID-19. Specimen: PBMCs or T cells enriched from blood (not recorded which).

The CDR3 region is CASSYSPGGTDTQYF. The CDR3 DNA follows: TGTGCCAGCAGTTACTCGCCAGGGGGGACAGATACGCAGTATTTT. J is TRBJ2-3 and V is TRBV6-5; TRBD1 might be the D (7 bases). CDR1 and CDR2 (germline): MNHEY, SVGAGI. The CDR3 has 15 amino acids. V was cut by 0 bases and J by 3 bases, with 10 bases left in between.